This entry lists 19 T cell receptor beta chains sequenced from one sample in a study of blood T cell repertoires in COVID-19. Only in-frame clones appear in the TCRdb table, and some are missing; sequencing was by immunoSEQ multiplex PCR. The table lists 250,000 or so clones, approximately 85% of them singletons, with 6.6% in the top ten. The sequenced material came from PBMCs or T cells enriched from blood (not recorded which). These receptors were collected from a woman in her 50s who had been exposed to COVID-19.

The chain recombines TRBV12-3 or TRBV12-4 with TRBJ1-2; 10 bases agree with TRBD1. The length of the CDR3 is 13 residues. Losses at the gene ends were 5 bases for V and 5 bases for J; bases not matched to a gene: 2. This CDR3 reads CASSGTGVYGYTF. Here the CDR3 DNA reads TGTGCCAGCAGTGGGACAGGGGTTTATGGCTACACCTTC.

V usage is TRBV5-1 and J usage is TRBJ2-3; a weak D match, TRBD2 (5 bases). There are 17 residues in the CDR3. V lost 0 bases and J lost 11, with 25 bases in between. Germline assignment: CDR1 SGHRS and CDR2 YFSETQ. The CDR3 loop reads CASSLAGSRQMSGGQYF. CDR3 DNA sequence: TGCGCCAGCAGCTTGGCAGGCTCCCGGCAAATGAGCGGAGGGCAGTATTTT.

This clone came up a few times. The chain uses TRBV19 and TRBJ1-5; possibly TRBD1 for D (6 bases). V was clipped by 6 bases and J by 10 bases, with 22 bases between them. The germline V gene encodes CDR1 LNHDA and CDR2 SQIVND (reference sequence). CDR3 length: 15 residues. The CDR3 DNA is TGTGCCAGTAGGACGTCGGCGAGTCGGGACATCCCCCAGCATTTT. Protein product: CASRTSASRDIPQHF.

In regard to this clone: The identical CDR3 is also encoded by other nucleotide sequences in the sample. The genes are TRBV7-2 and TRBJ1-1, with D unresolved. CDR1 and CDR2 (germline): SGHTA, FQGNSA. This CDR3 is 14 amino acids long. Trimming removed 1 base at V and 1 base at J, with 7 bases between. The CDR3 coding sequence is TGTGCCAGCAGCTTAGGGCCGGGGAACACTGAAGCTTTCTTT. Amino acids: CASSLGPGNTEAFF. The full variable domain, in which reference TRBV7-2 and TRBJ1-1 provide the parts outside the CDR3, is GAGVSQSPSNKVTEKGKDVELRCDPISGHTALYWYRQSLGQGLEFLIYFQGNSAPDKSGLPSDRFSAERTGGSVSTLTIQRTQQEDSAVYLCASSLGPGNTEAFFGQGTRLTVV.

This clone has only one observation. CDR3 protein: CAISERQGNTGELFF. DNA for the CDR3: TGTGCCATCAGTGAAAGGCAGGGCAACACCGGGGAGCTGTTTTTT. The rearrangement joins TRBV10-3 to TRBJ2-2, with TRBD1 as a possible D gene (5 bases). The CDR3 has 15 amino acids. V lost 3 bases, J lost 2 bases, and 10 bases lay in between. Per the germline V gene, CDR1 is ENHRY and CDR2 is SYGVKD.

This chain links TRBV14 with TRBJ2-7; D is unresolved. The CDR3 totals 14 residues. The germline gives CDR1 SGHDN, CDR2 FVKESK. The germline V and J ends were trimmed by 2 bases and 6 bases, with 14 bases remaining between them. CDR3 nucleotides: TGTGCCAGCAGCCAAACGATGGGCCCTGGCGAGCAGTACTTC. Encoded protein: CASSQTMGPGEQYF.

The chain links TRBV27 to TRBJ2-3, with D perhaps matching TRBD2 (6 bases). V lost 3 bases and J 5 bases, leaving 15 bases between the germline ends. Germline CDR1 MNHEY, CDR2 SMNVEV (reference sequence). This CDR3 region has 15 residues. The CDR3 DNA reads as TGTGCCAGCAGTTTCGCAACCTTTAGCGGAGATACGCAGTATTTT. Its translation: CASSFATFSGDTQYF.

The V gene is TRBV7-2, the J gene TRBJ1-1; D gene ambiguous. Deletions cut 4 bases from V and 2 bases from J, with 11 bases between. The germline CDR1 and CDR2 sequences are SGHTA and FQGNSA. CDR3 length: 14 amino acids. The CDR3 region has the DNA TGTGCCAGCAGCTCAACCGGGGATAACACTGAAGCTTTCTTT. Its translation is CASSSTGDNTEAFF.

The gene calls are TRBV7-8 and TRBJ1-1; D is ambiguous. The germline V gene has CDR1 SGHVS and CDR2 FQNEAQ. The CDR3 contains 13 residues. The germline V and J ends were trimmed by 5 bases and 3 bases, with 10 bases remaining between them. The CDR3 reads CASSPQMHTEAFF. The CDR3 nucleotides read TGTGCCAGCAGCCCACAGATGCACACTGAAGCTTTCTTT.

The CDR3 reads CASGGRSQPQHF. The CDR3 DNA reads TGCGCCAGCGGAGGGAGATCTCAGCCCCAGCATTTT. This chain joins TRBV10-2 and TRBJ1-5, with no clear D. This CDR3 spans 12 amino acids. Trimming cost V 8 bases and J 6 bases, with 11 bases left between them. The V gene's germline CDR1 is WSHSY and CDR2 SAAADI.

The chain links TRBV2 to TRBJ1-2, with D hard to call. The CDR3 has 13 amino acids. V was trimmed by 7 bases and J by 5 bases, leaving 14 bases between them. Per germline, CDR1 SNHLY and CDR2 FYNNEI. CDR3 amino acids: CASTRGSWYGYTF. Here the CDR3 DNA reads TGTGCCAGCACCCGGGGTTCGTGGTATGGCTACACCTTC.

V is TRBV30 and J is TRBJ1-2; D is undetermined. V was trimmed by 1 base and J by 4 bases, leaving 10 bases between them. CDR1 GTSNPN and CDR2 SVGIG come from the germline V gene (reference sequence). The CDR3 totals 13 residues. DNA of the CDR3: TGTGCCTGGAGTGAATCCCTCCTCTATGGCTACACCTTC. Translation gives CAWSESLLYGYTF.

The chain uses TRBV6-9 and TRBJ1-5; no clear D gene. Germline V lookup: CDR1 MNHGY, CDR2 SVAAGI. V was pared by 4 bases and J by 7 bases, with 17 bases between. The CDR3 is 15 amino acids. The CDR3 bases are TGTGCCAGCAGTTGGAACCTAGATCGGCGGCAGCCCCAGCATTTT. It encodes CASSWNLDRRQPQHF.

In nucleotides, the CDR3 is TGTGCCTCCAGGGGTAGTGAAAAACTGTTTTTT. Its protein product is CASRGSEKLFF. The chain uses TRBV10-3 and TRBJ1-4, with a tentative D call TRBD1 (6 bases). This CDR3 region has 11 residues. Germline V gives CDR1 ENHRY, CDR2 SYGVKD. V lost 11 bases and J lost 7, with 11 bases in between.

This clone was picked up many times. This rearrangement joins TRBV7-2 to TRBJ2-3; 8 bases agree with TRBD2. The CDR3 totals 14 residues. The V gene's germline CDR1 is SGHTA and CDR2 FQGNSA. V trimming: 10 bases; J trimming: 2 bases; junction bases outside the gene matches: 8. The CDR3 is CATKAGVNTDTQYF. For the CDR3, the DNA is TGTGCCACCAAAGCGGGGGTTAACACAGATACGCAGTATTTT.

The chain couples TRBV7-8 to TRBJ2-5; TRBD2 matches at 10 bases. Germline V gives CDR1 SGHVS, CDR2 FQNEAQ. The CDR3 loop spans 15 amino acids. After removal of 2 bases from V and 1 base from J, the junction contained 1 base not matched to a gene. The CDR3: CASSLRTSGQETQYF. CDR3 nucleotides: TGTGCCAGCAGCTTAAGGACTAGCGGCCAAGAGACCCAGTACTTC.

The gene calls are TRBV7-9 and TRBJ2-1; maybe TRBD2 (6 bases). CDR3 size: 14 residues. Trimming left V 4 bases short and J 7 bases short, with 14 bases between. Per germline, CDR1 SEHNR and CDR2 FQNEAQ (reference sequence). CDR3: CASSSPRGWNEQFF. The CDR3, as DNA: TGTGCCAGCAGCTCCCCTCGGGGGTGGAATGAGCAGTTCTTC.

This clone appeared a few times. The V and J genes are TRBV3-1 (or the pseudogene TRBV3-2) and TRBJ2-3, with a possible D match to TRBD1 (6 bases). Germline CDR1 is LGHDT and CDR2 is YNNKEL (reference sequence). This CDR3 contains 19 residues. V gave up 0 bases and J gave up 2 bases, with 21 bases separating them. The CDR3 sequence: CASSQDRGSPNPHTDTQYF. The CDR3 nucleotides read TGTGCCAGCAGCCAAGATAGGGGGTCCCCCAACCCCCACACAGATACGCAGTATTTT.

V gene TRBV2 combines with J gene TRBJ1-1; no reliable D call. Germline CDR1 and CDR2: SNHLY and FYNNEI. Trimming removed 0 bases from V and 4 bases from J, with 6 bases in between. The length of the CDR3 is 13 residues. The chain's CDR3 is CASSEARITEAFF. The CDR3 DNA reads TGTGCCAGCAGTGAAGCGCGAATCACTGAAGCTTTCTTT. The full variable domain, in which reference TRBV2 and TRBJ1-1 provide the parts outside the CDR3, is EPEVTQTPSHQVTQMGQEVILRCVPISNHLYFYWYRQILGQKVEFLVSFYNNEISEKSEIFDDQFSVERPDGSNFTLKIRSTKLEDSAMYFCASSEARITEAFFGQGTRLTVV.